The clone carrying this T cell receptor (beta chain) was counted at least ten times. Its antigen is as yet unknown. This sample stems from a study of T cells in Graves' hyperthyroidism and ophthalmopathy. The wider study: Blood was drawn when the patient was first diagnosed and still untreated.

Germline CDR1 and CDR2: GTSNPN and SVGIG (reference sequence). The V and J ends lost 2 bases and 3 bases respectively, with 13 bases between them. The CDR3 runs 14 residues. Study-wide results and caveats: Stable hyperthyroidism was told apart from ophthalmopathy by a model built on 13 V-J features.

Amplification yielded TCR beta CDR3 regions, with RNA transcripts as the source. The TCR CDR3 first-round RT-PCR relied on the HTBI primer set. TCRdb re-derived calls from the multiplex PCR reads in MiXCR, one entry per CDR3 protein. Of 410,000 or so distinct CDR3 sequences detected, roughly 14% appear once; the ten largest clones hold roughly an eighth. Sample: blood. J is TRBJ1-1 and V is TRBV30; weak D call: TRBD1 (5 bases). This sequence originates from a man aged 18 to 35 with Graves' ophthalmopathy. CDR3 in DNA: TGTGCCTGGAGTATACATATGGGGGACACTGAAGCTTTCTTT. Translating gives CAWSIHMGDTEAFF.